The 32 T cell receptor beta chains reported below all come from one sample, sequenced in a study of blood T cell repertoires in COVID-19. The assay was immunoSEQ multiplex PCR, and TCRdb's table has in-frame clones only and misses some. The data show some 460,000 clones, roughly nine tenths seen once. The sample comprised PBMCs or T cells enriched from blood (not recorded which). These receptors originate from a woman aged 18-35 years with acute COVID-19.

The V call is TRBV27, the J call TRBJ1-4, with TRBD1 matching over 12 bases. Germline CDR1 is MNHEY and CDR2 is SMNVEV (reference sequence). V was clipped by 8 bases and J by 7 bases; unmatched bases: 2. The CDR3 consists of 13 residues. CDR3 amino acids: CASRDRGLEKLFF. Here the CDR3 DNA reads TGTGCCAGCCGGGACAGGGGGCTTGAAAAACTGTTTTTT.

The V and J genes are TRBV6-5 and TRBJ1-1; maybe TRBD1 (5 bases). The germline V gene has CDR1 MNHEY and CDR2 SVGAGI. CDR3 length: 11 residues. The V gene lost 11 bases and the J gene lost 1 base, with 8 bases spanning the gap. CDR3 region: CAGDRNTEAFF. The CDR3 region has the DNA TGTGCCGGCGACAGGAACACTGAAGCTTTCTTT.

The chain is built from TRBV6-5 and TRBJ2-7; D possibly corresponds to TRBD1 (5 bases). Trimming removed 5 bases from V and 3 bases from J, with 17 bases in between. This CDR3 has 15 amino acids. Per the germline V gene, CDR1 is MNHEY and CDR2 is SVGAGI. The CDR3 coding sequence is TGTGCCAGCAGTCCCCTGGCGAGTAGGGGCTACGAGCAGTACTTC. It is translated as CASSPLASRGYEQYF.

In DNA form, the CDR3 reads TGTGCCAGCAGGCCCGGGACAGTGGATACGCAGTATTTT. It codes for CASRPGTVDTQYF. The chain joins TRBV2 to TRBJ2-3; 7 nucleotides align to TRBD1. The V and J ends lost 6 bases and 6 bases, in that order; junction bases with no gene match: 6. From germline, CDR1 is SNHLY and CDR2 FYNNEI. This CDR3 has 13 amino acids.

The genes are TRBV10-1 and TRBJ2-7; D is unclear. Germline CDR1 and CDR2: WNHNN and SYGVQD (reference sequence). The V and J ends lost 9 bases and 5 bases respectively, with 11 bases between them. CDR3 size: 11 residues. DNA for the CDR3: TGCGCCAGGCATGAAACAGACGAGCAGTACTTC. Translation: CARHETDEQYF.

The V and J genes are TRBV13 and TRBJ2-1, with unresolved D. Looked up from germline, CDR1 is PRHDT and CDR2 is FYEKMQ (reference sequence). The CDR3 spans 12 residues. V was clipped by 2 bases and J by 8 bases, with 7 bases between them. CDR3 protein: CASSLFRDEQFF. As DNA, the CDR3 is TGTGCCAGCAGCTTATTTCGGGATGAGCAGTTCTTC.

This chain's CDR3 is CASSFRANQPQHF. Here the CDR3 DNA reads TGTGCCAGCAGCTTCAGGGCGAATCAGCCCCAGCATTTT. The chain uses TRBV7-9 and TRBJ1-5; D is perhaps TRBD1 (5 bases). The CDR3 has 13 amino acids. Trimming took 3 bases from V and 4 from J, leaving 7 bases between them. Germline loops: CDR1 SEHNR, CDR2 FQNEAQ (reference sequence).

Written as DNA, the CDR3 is TGTGCCATCAGCCGGGACAGGGGATTCGGACAGCCCCAGCATTTT. It translates to CAISRDRGFGQPQHF. This chain joins TRBV10-3 and TRBJ1-5; 10 bases are shared with TRBD1. Germline trimming cut 6 bases from V and 7 bases from J; bases unmatched to any gene: 9. Germline assignment: CDR1 ENHRY and CDR2 SYGVKD. This CDR3 region has 15 residues.

V usage is TRBV28 and J usage is TRBJ2-1; 12 nucleotides line up with TRBD2. The junction had 6 bases not matched to a gene; V was cut back by 5 bases and J by 10 bases. Germline CDR1 reads MDHEN; CDR2 reads SYDVKM. The CDR3 is made up of 14 amino acids. CDR3 amino acids: CASSRLAGEGEQFF. CDR3 nucleotide sequence: TGTGCCAGCAGTAGACTAGCGGGAGAAGGAGAGCAGTTCTTC.

The chain is built from TRBV4-1 and TRBJ2-3, with 12 bases fitting TRBD2. With 0 bases clipped from V and 6 bases from J, the junction kept 7 bases outside the gene matches. The CDR3 totals 17 residues. Germline CDR1 MGHRA, CDR2 YSYEKL. The CDR3 here is CASSQEVTSGSRDTQYF. The CDR3 DNA is TGCGCCAGCAGCCAAGAGGTGACTAGCGGGAGTAGGGATACGCAGTATTTT.

J is TRBJ1-3 and V is TRBV7-6, with 8 bases aligning to TRBD1. The junction had 8 bases not matched to a gene; V was cut back by 1 base and J by 3 bases. The CDR3 spans 17 residues. CDR1 and CDR2 (germline): SGHVS, FNYEAQ. CDR3 loop: CASSLGGQGANGNTIYF. DNA of the CDR3: TGTGCCAGCAGCTTAGGAGGGCAGGGGGCTAATGGAAACACCATATATTTT.

This clone was observed a handful of times. This sequence joins TRBV19 and TRBJ2-5, with 10 bases fitting TRBD2. J gave up 2 bases and V 6 bases, and 12 bases lay outside the gene matches. The V gene's germline CDR1 is LNHDA and CDR2 SQIVND (reference sequence). The CDR3 is 17 residues long. In DNA form, the CDR3 reads TGTGCCAGTAGGAGGACTCTAGCGGGAGTTGGGCAAGAGACCCAGTACTTC. Amino acid sequence: CASRRTLAGVGQETQYF.

This clone was detected only a few times. This CDR3 is also generated by other DNA sequences in the sample. V usage is TRBV12-3 or TRBV12-4 and J usage is TRBJ1-1, with a tentative D call TRBD1 (5 bases). V lost 2 bases and J 4 bases, leaving 8 bases between the germline ends. The CDR3 has 13 amino acids. CDR3 nucleotide sequence: TGTGCCAGCAGTTTAATAGGGGCCACTGAAGCTTTCTTT. This gives the protein CASSLIGATEAFF.

The chain employs TRBV7-2 and TRBJ2-1, with 13 positions matching TRBD2. The trim removed 2 bases at V and 10 bases at J, leaving 14 bases unmatched. CDR1 SGHTA and CDR2 FQGNSA come from the germline V gene. The CDR3 is 18 residues long. CDR3 in DNA: TGTGCCAGCAGCTTAACTAGCGGGAGGGCCCCCTCGGATGGGGAGCAGTTCTTC. Encoded protein: CASSLTSGRAPSDGEQFF.

The V call is TRBV4-1, the J call TRBJ2-2; D gene ambiguous. The CDR3 totals 16 residues. V gave up 1 base and J gave up 4 bases, with 13 bases separating them. CDR1 and CDR2 (germline): MGHRA, YSYEKL. The CDR3 region has the DNA TGCGCCAGCAGCCAAGTTAATTTCAGGCCCACCGGGGAGCTGTTTTTT. Amino acids: CASSQVNFRPTGELFF.

The chain combines TRBV28 with TRBJ1-4; 7 nucleotides line up with TRBD1. The CDR3 runs 17 residues. Germline V lookup: CDR1 MDHEN, CDR2 SYDVKM. The trim removed 5 bases at V and 7 bases at J, leaving 16 bases unmatched. CDR3 in amino acids: CASSHPIADRVSEKLFF. Here the CDR3 DNA reads TGTGCCAGCAGTCACCCGATCGCCGACAGGGTCTCTGAAAAACTGTTTTTT.

V and J are TRBV5-1 and TRBJ2-5, with 8 nucleotides matching TRBD2. Germline values: CDR1 SGHRS, CDR2 YFSETQ. Trimming removed 0 bases from V and 2 bases from J; junction bases left unmatched: 6. This CDR3 is built from 16 residues. The CDR3 reads CASSLGSGEGQETQYF. The CDR3 DNA reads TGCGCCAGCAGCTTGGGTAGCGGGGAAGGACAAGAGACCCAGTACTTC.

The table lists this clone with a few counts. The sample contains more than one DNA sequence encoding this CDR3. The rearrangement uses TRBV12-3 or TRBV12-4 and TRBJ2-7; a weak D match, TRBD1 (6 bases). There are 11 residues in the CDR3. Trimming removed 4 bases at V and 5 bases at J, with 6 bases between. DNA of the CDR3: TGTGCCAGCAGTTCAGGGGACGAGCAGTACTTC. This codes for CASSSGDEQYF.

This clone came up once. The J gene is TRBJ1-3, the V gene TRBV28; 7 bases map to TRBD1. Germline-derived CDR1 and CDR2 are MDHEN and SYDVKM. The CDR3 has 16 amino acids. V was clipped by 6 bases and J by 0 bases; unmatched bases: 8. The CDR3 sequence: CASRDRDSSSGNTIYF. Here the CDR3 DNA reads TGTGCCAGCAGGGACCGGGACAGCTCCTCTGGAAACACCATATATTTT.

The V gene is TRBV28, the J gene TRBJ1-2; D ambiguous. This CDR3 region has 13 residues. Per germline, CDR1 MDHEN and CDR2 SYDVKM. V was cut by 6 bases and J by 2 bases, with 10 bases left in between. The CDR3 coding sequence is TGTGCCAGCAGACCTCCGGGGAACTATGGCTACACCTTC. Translation gives CASRPPGNYGYTF.

The V call is TRBV6-5, the J call TRBJ2-1; no firm D call. V lost 5 bases to trimming and J lost 7 bases, with 12 bases between them. Germline V gene data show CDR1 as MNHEY and CDR2 as SVGAGI. The CDR3 extends over 13 amino acids. The CDR3 loop reads CASSHSSLNEQFF. As DNA, the CDR3 is TGTGCCAGCAGTCATAGTTCGTTGAATGAGCAGTTCTTC.

The sample holds a few counts of this clone. The rearrangement uses TRBV7-9 and TRBJ2-1; the D gene is possibly TRBD1 (6 bases). This CDR3 spans 13 amino acids. V was trimmed by 5 bases and J by 4 bases, leaving 9 bases between them. Germline lookup yields CDR1 SEHNR and CDR2 FQNEAQ (reference sequence). This CDR3 reads CASSIGTYNEQFF. Written as DNA, the CDR3 is TGTGCCAGCAGCATCGGGACATACAATGAGCAGTTCTTC.

The J gene is TRBJ2-7, the V gene TRBV15, with D perhaps TRBD1 (6 bases). From germline, CDR1 is LNHNV and CDR2 YYDKDF (reference sequence). This CDR3 is 12 amino acids long. Trimming took 6 bases from V and 1 from J, leaving 7 bases between them. The DNA of the CDR3 is TGTGCCACCAGTGGACAGTCCTACGAGCAGTACTTC. It yields the protein CATSGQSYEQYF.

This chain connects TRBV3-1 (or the pseudogene TRBV3-2) to TRBJ1-2; TRBD1 matches at 11 bases. Looked up from germline, CDR1 is LGHDT and CDR2 is YNNKEL (reference sequence). The trim removed 4 bases at V and 7 bases at J, leaving 5 bases unmatched. The CDR3 is 14 residues long. The CDR3 sequence: CASSPGQGASGYTF. The CDR3 DNA reads as TGTGCCAGCAGCCCCGGACAGGGGGCGTCTGGCTACACCTTC.

This clone has more than one count but fewer than ten. CDR3 DNA: TGTGCCAGCAGTTTTGACAGTACGAATTCACCCCTCCACTTT. Amino acids: CASSFDSTNSPLHF. The chain employs TRBV6-5 and TRBJ1-6; a possible D gene is TRBD1 (5 bases). The germline gives CDR1 MNHEY, CDR2 SVGAGI. The CDR3 has 14 residues. Trimming took off 4 bases at V and 7 bases at J, with 11 bases between the two ends.

The V and J genes are TRBV3-1 (or the pseudogene TRBV3-2) and TRBJ2-1; 7 bases match TRBD2. Trimming cost V 0 bases and J 4 bases; bases outside gene matches: 3. This CDR3 has 15 residues. The germline CDR1 and CDR2 sequences are LGHDT and YNNKEL (reference sequence). CDR3 residues: CASSQEWTSYNEQFF. CDR3 DNA sequence: TGTGCCAGCAGCCAAGAGTGGACTAGTTACAATGAGCAGTTCTTC.

The V gene is TRBV28, the J gene TRBJ1-4; weak D call: TRBD1 (5 bases). This CDR3 has 15 amino acids. V was pared by 6 bases and J by 0 bases, with 11 bases between. Germline V gene data show CDR1 as MDHEN and CDR2 as SYDVKM. The CDR3 region is CASRVLQATNEKLFF. The CDR3 region has the DNA TGTGCCAGCAGGGTGTTACAGGCAACTAATGAAAAACTGTTTTTT.

The chain employs TRBV7-9 and TRBJ2-7, with unresolved D. Germline values: CDR1 SEHNR, CDR2 FQNEAQ (reference sequence). The CDR3 extends over 12 amino acids. V shed 5 bases and J shed 4 bases, with 9 bases lying between them. The CDR3 spells CASSPQSYEQYF. CDR3 nucleotides: TGTGCCAGCAGCCCCCAGTCTTACGAGCAGTACTTC.

The V call is TRBV24-1, the J call TRBJ2-1; 11 bases fit TRBD1. Trimming removed 3 bases from V and 12 bases from J; junction bases left unmatched: 6. Germline CDR1 KGHDR, CDR2 SFDVKD. This CDR3 contains 14 residues. Here the CDR3 reads CATSDRDRGVGQFF. The CDR3, as DNA: TGTGCCACCAGTGATCGGGACAGGGGGGTCGGGCAGTTCTTC.

This clone was seen once. This sequence joins TRBV19 and TRBJ1-4; D is possibly TRBD1 (6 bases). With 7 bases removed from V and 0 bases from J, the gap between germline ends came to 21 bases. The CDR3 covers 18 residues. CDR1 LNHDA and CDR2 SQIVND come from the germline V gene (reference sequence). The CDR3 is CASTPQRTDYATNEKLFF. CDR3 DNA: TGTGCCAGTACCCCGCAGCGGACAGACTACGCAACTAATGAAAAACTGTTTTTT.

In DNA, the CDR3 is TGTGCCACCAGTGATTTGGGGCCATACAGGGCGCACTACTACTACTACGAGCAGTACTTC. Translated: CATSDLGPYRAHYYYYEQYF. The rearrangement uses TRBV24-1 and TRBJ2-7, with D possibly being TRBD1 (6 bases). Deletions cut 0 bases from V and 3 bases from J, with 26 bases between. The CDR3 is 20 amino acids. The germline V gene encodes CDR1 KGHDR and CDR2 SFDVKD.

V gene TRBV7-2 combines with J gene TRBJ2-7, with 8 bases lining up with TRBD2. With V trimmed by 3 bases and J by 3 bases, 10 bases remained unmatched. This CDR3 is built from 16 residues. Looked up from germline, CDR1 is SGHTA and CDR2 is FQGNSA. The CDR3 region is CASSFSGKSPIYEQYF. CDR3 in DNA: TGTGCCAGCAGCTTTAGCGGGAAGTCTCCAATCTACGAGCAGTACTTC.